This entry describes one T cell receptor (beta chain). What this receptor recognizes is not known. No much larger clone is present one base from it, and per-base qualities are unavailable. The data stem from a study of cytomegalovirus exposure and HLA in healthy donors (dated by TCRdb to about 2017). For the study in its entirety: According to an earlier analysis of 587 of the donors, 150 million to 200 million T cells yielded over 100 million unique TCR beta sequences and roughly 280 Gb of sequence data. An early release covering some 640 HLA-typed donors comprised about 290 gigabases of sequencing data and around 86 million unique TCR sequences. Of the approximately 400 genotyped donors, 65% to 90% fell in the genetic ancestry cluster associated with self-reported Caucasian donors. The aim of the study was to test whether cataloging public T cell receptors could identify signatures of past pathogen exposure. The study used immunosequencing to profile the T cell repertoires of approximately 640 subjects and linked those repertoires to cytomegalovirus serostatus. In addition to the first cohort of hundreds of subjects, a separate validation cohort of approximately 130 different subjects was used. To predict cytomegalovirus infection status, the study combined high-throughput TCR immunosequencing, statistical association of individual TCRs with disease status, and machine learning. A later analysis re-examined previously published TCR beta repertoires from roughly 720 donors and added high-resolution HLA genotyping to investigate patterns of TCR occurrence. Rather than using new phenotypic data, the later analysis identified candidate immune exposures from TCR beta sequences and from how often those sequences occurred across donors. In an earlier analysis of 587 of the donors, high-throughput TCR beta sequencing was used to judge whether each TCR beta V gene segment behaved as functional or pseudogenic. Donor age, sex, ethnicity and CMV serostatus were collected together with the repertoire data. In a later genetic analysis, genome-wide SNP genotypes for about 55% of the roughly 700 donors were used, and that subset was treated as a discovery cohort. Every repertoire in the discovery cohort had been generated on one and the same sequencing platform. Both class I and class II loci were covered by HLA typing, at four-digit resolution. The number of typed donors differed by locus: about 620-640 for A, B, C, DRB1 and DQB1; approximately 530 for DQA1; 606 for DPA1; and 400 to 480 for DPB1. A few DR-DQ haplotypes were treated as single units for association and clustering because of strong linkage in the cohort. Among around 400 genotyped donors of the cohort, an average of approximately 220,000 unique TCR beta nucleotide sequences was sequenced per donor, of which about 19% were non-productive.

Library construction relied on the immunoSEQ multiplex PCR assay. For the multiplex PCR, a mixture combining 60 forward primers for TCR Vbeta segments and 13 reverse primers for TCR Jbeta segments was used. A multiplex PCR assay on genomic DNA amplified the CDR3 region of rearranged TCR beta genes. On the Illumina HiSeq System, the amplified TCR beta libraries were sequenced as 87-base-pair reads. From the authors' description of their analysis: Across the roughly 700 repertoires, a later analysis counted approximately 75 million unique TCR beta chains, approximately 12 million of which were shared by at least two donors. Raw reads were error-corrected and collapsed into unique sequences with a nearest-neighbor algorithm that merged closely related sequences to remove PCR and sequencing errors. V, D and J gene segments were assigned by aligning CDR3 sequences to IMGT reference sequences. For a sequence to be retained, a match of at least six nucleotides was required to both a V gene segment and a J gene segment. A rearrangement counted as productive if the CDR3 had no stop codons and remained in frame with V and J, and every other rearrangement counted as non-productive. Following IMGT convention, CDR3 was defined as the stretch from the second conserved V-encoded cysteine to the conserved J-encoded phenylalanine. In an earlier analysis of some 550 of the donors, sequences lacking an unambiguous match to a single V gene segment were excluded. An earlier analysis of a few hundred of the donors called V segments functional above 56.7% productive rearrangements and segregating when the between-donor standard deviation exceeded 5%. To diagnose cytomegalovirus status from the catalog of TCR beta chain sequences, a statistical classification framework was built. In a later analysis, TCR nucleotide sequences were compared against IMGT/GENE-DB human TR gene sequences so that V and J genes could be assigned. A later analysis assigned CDR3 sequences and most-parsimonious VDJ recombination scenarios with the TCRdist pipeline. In a later analysis, each TCR beta chain was defined by its CDR3 amino acid sequence together with its V-gene family, and reads lacking a unique V-gene family were excluded. As a way to deal with suspected cross-contamination and a sequencing artifact, a later analysis dropped 592 nucleotide sequences that were highly shared and had low generation probability. A later analysis calculated a clonal expansion index for each public chain from normalized within-repertoire ranks of inferred template counts. In a later analysis, generation probabilities were computed using a VDJ recombination model fitted to out-of-frame rearrangements, and the results were checked against IGoR. A later analysis scored TCR-TCR, TCR-HLA and TCR-CMV co-occurrence with hypergeometric tests, applying a repertoire-size bias correction to TCR pairs. To estimate false discovery rates, a later analysis permuted the HLA or CMV assignments 20 times. In a later analysis, co-occurring TCRs were grouped using DBSCAN, with TCRdist sequence similarity added in when clustering inside HLA-allele-positive subsets. Co-occurrence clustering excluded repertoires with fewer than 30,000 or more than 120,000 public chains, plus five with anomalous nucleotide sharing. TCRdb holds this immuneACCESS table with in-frame rearrangements only. Some clones are missing; in checked studies, unresolved V genes explain under half, and the rest has no known cause. V and J calls and clone size follow that table, whereas D and trimming were derived from the DNA. This sample has over 150,000 clones in its table, and under 85% of those were observed once. Roughly 1.6% of the sample is held by the ten biggest clonotypes.

The cohort was made up of approximately 700 healthy bone marrow donors. Cohort members were all nominally healthy when sampled, although unrecorded immune exposures were likely present. The donor tested CMV seronegative and was one of the 352 seronegative cohort members. A peripheral blood sample was collected from each donor, and TCR beta sequencing was performed on peripheral blood mononuclear cells. Genomic DNA extraction from the blood cell samples was performed with the Qiagen DNeasy Blood Extraction Kit. Study-level results and caveats: An earlier analysis of approximately 570 of the donors showed that most TCR beta V segments appeared in productive rearrangements either about 87% or about 30% of the time, which broadly matched IMGT annotations. The study gave a list of about 160 TCR beta chains associated with cytomegalovirus. In both the original and validation cohorts, the classifier was reported to diagnose cytomegalovirus status with high specificity and sensitivity. A further reported finding was that TCR beta sequences accurately predicted the HLA-A and HLA-B alleles for most subjects in the first cohort. In a later analysis, the rate of TCR association differed among HLA loci, with DRB1 alleles having the most associated TCRs and HLA-C alleles having the fewest. This cohort had only TCR beta chains sequenced, and the lack of alpha or paired-chain data limited which features could be detected. Because counts were too low, some 17 rarely observed V segments, including chromosome 9 orphons, were left out of the earlier analysis of 587 of the donors. Compared with the roughly 600-donor mean, donors in an Asian-associated ancestry cluster had fewer N-insertions in productive TCRs, according to a later genetic analysis. Linkage disequilibrium might explain the correlated functional status among segregating V segments, but an unknown experimental factor could not be excluded. According to a later analysis, parvovirus B19, influenza, CMV and Epstein-Barr virus appeared linked to several top co-occurrence clusters. In vitro tests confirmed that three of the cytomegalovirus-associated TCR beta chains recognize cytomegalovirus antigens. HLA typing was unavailable for some donors at each locus, so association tests used only the typed subset. A later analysis found that most CMV-associated TCR beta chains appeared HLA-restricted, with HLA associations seemingly driven largely by CMV exposure. Sequencing depth was assumed to be roughly uniform across donors in the presence/absence analyses, though that assumption may not hold. V-gene and J-gene trimming of TCR beta chains was associated with a missense DCLRE1C variant in a later genetic analysis, and the association was replicated in an independent cohort. The 87-base-pair reads could not distinguish some IMGT-functional V segments, including TRBV6-2 and TRBV6-3, so those segments were excluded. A cluster of highly shared sequence variants was judged likely to be a technical artifact of the sequencing pipeline. For the cohort, immune exposure information was limited to CMV serostatus. In a later analysis, HLA-associated TCR beta chains were found to be more clonally expanded and to have lower generation probabilities than equally common non-associated chains. In a later analysis, some 17,000 TCR beta sequences were associated with specific HLA alleles at a false discovery rate of 0.05. Most TCR sequences were observed very rarely across donors, whereas some public TCRs were present in many individuals. When HLA alleles, especially DR and DQ, strongly co-occurred, TCR associations were difficult to assign to individual alleles. It was suggested by the authors that the approach could potentially be generalized to other disease states and immunological phenotypes.

Unmatched junction bases come to 12, with V trimmed by 1 base and J by 11 bases. Looking up the germline V gene yields CDR1 MNHNS and CDR2 SASEGT. The CDR3 starts with the cysteine, ends with the phenylalanine, and has 15 residues. Here the CDR3 DNA is all that survives: 45 bases in frame from base 1. The origin of this receptor is a man in his fifties or sixties in good health and CMV-seronegative. Here the chain combines TRBV6-1 and TRBJ2-5; the central 8 bases match TRBD1. Source material: PBMCs. The CDR3 protein is CASSEVGDRYLQQYF. The DNA is TGTGCCAGCAGTGAAGTTGGGGACAGGTATTTGCAGCAGTACTTC.